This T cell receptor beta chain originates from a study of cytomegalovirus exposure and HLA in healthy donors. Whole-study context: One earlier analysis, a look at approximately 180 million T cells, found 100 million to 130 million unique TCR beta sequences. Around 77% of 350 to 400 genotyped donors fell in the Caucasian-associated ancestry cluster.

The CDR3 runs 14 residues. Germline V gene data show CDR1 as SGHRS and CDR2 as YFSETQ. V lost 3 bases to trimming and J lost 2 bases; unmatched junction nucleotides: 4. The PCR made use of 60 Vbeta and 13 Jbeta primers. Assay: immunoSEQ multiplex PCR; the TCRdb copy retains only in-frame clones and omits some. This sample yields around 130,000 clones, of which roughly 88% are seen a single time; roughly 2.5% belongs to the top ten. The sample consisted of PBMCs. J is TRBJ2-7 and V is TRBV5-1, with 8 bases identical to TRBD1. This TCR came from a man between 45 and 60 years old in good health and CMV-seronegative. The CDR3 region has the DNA TGCGCCAGCAGCTCCCGGACAGGGCCCTACGAGCAGTACTTC. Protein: CASSSRTGPYEQYF.